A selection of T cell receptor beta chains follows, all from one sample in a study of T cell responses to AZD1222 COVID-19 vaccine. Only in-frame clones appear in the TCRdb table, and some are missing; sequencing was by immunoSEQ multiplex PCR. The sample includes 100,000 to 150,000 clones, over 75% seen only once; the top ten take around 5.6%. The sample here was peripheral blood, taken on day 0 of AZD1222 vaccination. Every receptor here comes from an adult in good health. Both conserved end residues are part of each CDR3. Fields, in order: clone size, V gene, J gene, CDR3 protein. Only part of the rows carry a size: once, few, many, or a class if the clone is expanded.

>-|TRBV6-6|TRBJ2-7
CASRPETGGAFYEQYF
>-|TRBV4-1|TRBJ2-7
CASSEQLGSRAYEQYF
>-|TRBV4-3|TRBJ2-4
CASSQEGGKNIQYF
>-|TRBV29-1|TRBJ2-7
CSVGVQGGYEQYF
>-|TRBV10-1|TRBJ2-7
CASSEESAASYEQYF
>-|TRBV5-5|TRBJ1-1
CASTYGGNTEAFF
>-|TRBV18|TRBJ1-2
CASSPQRDGPSWGYTF
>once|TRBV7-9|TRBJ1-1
CASSQGQGGAFF
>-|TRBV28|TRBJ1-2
CASSPLGGYGYTF
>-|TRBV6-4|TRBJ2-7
CASSEYRGAREQYF
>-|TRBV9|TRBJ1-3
CASSVADGNTIYF
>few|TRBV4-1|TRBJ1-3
CASCRDSLSGTIYF
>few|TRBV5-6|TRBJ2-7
CASSQGDGGSYEQYF
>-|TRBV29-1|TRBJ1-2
CSVEVGTAGYTF
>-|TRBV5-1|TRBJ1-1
CASSLYPGGVRNTEAFF
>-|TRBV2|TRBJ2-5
CASSGQWETQYF
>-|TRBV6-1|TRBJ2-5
CASSDMPGHKEGTQYF
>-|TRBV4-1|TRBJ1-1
CASSPNQGRNTEAFF
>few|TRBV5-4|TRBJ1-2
CASSLISSFYGYTF
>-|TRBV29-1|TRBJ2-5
CSVDARQGAGETQYF
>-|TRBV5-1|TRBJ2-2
CASSPDTNTGELFF
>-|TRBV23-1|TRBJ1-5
CASGDGFEQPQHF
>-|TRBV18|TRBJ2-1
CASSPRLDGEQFF
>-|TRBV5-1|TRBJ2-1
CASSLGSDYNEQFF